The source of this T cell receptor beta chain is a study of CD4+ T cells in melanoma (dated by TCRdb to between 2021 and 2022). For context, the study as a whole: Neoantigen-specific CD4+ T cells in human melanoma were investigated in the study.

The donors were people with melanoma. Library preparation was by the immunoSEQ multiplex PCR assay. TCRdb retrieved this table from immuneACCESS and kept in-frame rearrangements only. Not all clones are present; in checked studies, unresolved V genes account for under half, and no reason is known for the remainder. In all, the sample holds around 130,000 clones, and around nine tenths of those were seen once. The ten largest clones take up approximately 1.4% of the sample. Remarks on this clone: No cognate antigen has been identified for it. The record has no base qualities; no much larger clone is one base away.

The germline ends are 13 bases apart after V is trimmed by 5 bases and J by 5 bases. The germline V gene sets CDR1 to SGHTA and CDR2 to FQGTGA. The CDR3 runs 14 amino acids, cysteine and phenylalanine included. The DNA shown is the 42-base CDR3, in frame from base 1. What the work shows at the level of the full study, not this receptor alone: According to the report, neoantigen-specific CD4+ T cells in melanoma displayed diverse differentiation states. The report described a correlation between neoantigen-specific CD4+ T cells and the function of CD8+ T cells, macrophages and B cells.

This TCR derives from a human donor with melanoma. The receptor chain draws on TRBV7-3 and TRBJ2-1; the D segment cannot be called with confidence. DNA sequence: TGTGCCAGCAGCCGTTTGGGCGGAGACAATGAGCAGTTCTTC. It translates as CASSRLGGDNEQFF.